The sequence of this T cell receptor beta chain was determined in a study of cytomegalovirus exposure and HLA in healthy donors (dated by TCRdb to 2017 to 2019). Study-level background: An earlier analysis of fewer than 750 of the donors reported roughly 300 Gb of sequence data and 95 million to 140 million unique TCR beta sequences obtained from around 170 million T cells. Among a few hundred genotyped donors of the cohort, an average of approximately 240,000 unique TCR beta nucleotide sequences were sequenced per donor, 15% to 20% of them non-productive. All discovery cohort repertoires had been generated on a single sequencing platform. An early release that covered about 640 HLA-typed donors contained approximately 300 gigabases of sequencing data and 70 million to 100 million unique TCR sequences. The number of typed donors differed by locus: 629-630 for A, B, C, DRB1 and DQB1; approximately 520 for DQA1; some 590 for DPA1; and around 450 for DPB1. In addition to the first cohort of around 670 subjects, a separate validation cohort of over 90 different subjects was used. An earlier analysis of 587 of the donors used high-throughput TCR beta sequencing to judge whether each TCR beta V gene segment behaved as functional or pseudogenic. High-throughput TCR immunosequencing, statistical association of individual TCRs with disease status, and machine learning were combined to predict cytomegalovirus infection status. A later analysis re-examined previously published TCR beta repertoires from over 500 donors and added high-resolution HLA genotyping to investigate patterns of TCR occurrence. Among the 398 genotyped donors, around 81% belonged to the genetic ancestry cluster associated with self-reported Caucasian donors. The T cell repertoires of 700 or so subjects were profiled by immunosequencing and related to cytomegalovirus serostatus. Both class I and class II loci were covered by HLA typing, at four-digit resolution. In the later analysis, no new phenotypic data were used to find candidate immune exposures; instead, reliance was placed on TCR beta sequences and their occurrence across donors. Because of strong linkage in the cohort, roughly five DR-DQ haplotypes were treated as single units for association and clustering. Donor age, sex, ethnicity and CMV serostatus were collected together with the repertoire data. Genome-wide SNP genotypes for about 65% of the roughly 670 donors were used in a later genetic analysis, which treated that subset as a discovery cohort. The study aimed to test whether signatures of past pathogen exposure could be identified by cataloging public T cell receptors. Summary of the overall study and its limitations: In the study, approximately 150 TCR beta chains were listed as associated with cytomegalovirus. Compared with the approximately 670-donor mean, donors in an Asian-associated ancestry cluster had fewer N-insertions in productive TCRs, according to a later genetic analysis. An association between a missense DCLRE1C variant and V-gene and J-gene trimming of TCR beta chains was found in a later genetic analysis and replicated in an independent cohort. Linkage disequilibrium might explain the correlated functional status among segregating V segments, but an unknown experimental factor could not be ruled out. Strong co-occurrence of HLA alleles, especially DR and DQ, made assigning TCR associations to individual alleles difficult. In a later analysis, most CMV-associated TCR beta chains were found to appear HLA-restricted, with HLA associations seemingly driven largely by CMV exposure. Most TCR sequences were seen in very few donors, while some public TCRs were found in many individuals. A further reported finding was that TCR beta sequences accurately predicted the HLA-A and HLA-B alleles for most subjects in the first cohort. Roughly uniform sequencing depth across donors was assumed in presence/absence analyses, although this assumption may not hold. A later analysis reported that several top co-occurrence clusters appeared linked to parvovirus B19, influenza, CMV and Epstein-Barr virus. A cluster of highly shared sequence variants was judged likely to represent a technical artifact of the sequencing pipeline. At a false discovery rate of 0.05, a later analysis linked some 17,000 TCR beta sequences to specific HLA alleles. In this cohort, only TCR beta chains were sequenced, and detectable features were limited by the absence of alpha or paired-chain data. Because HLA typing was missing for some donors at each locus, association tests included only the typed subset. CMV serostatus was the only immune exposure information available for the cohort. In an earlier analysis of fewer than 700 of the donors, most TCR beta V segments appeared in productive rearrangements about 90% or about 30% of the time, broadly matching IMGT annotations. The 87-base-pair reads could not distinguish some IMGT-functional V segments, including TRBV6-2 and TRBV6-3, so those segments were excluded. Cytomegalovirus status was reported to be diagnosed by the classifier with high specificity and sensitivity in both the original and validation cohorts. Three of the identified cytomegalovirus-associated TCR beta chains were confirmed in vitro to be specific for cytomegalovirus antigens. Compared with equally common non-associated chains, HLA-associated TCR beta chains in a later analysis were more clonally expanded and had lower generation probabilities. Fewer than 20 rarely observed V segments, including chromosome 9 orphons, were excluded from the earlier analysis of several hundred of the donors because counts were too low. The authors suggested that the approach could potentially be generalized to other disease states and immunological phenotypes. A later analysis found that TCR association rates varied across HLA loci, with DRB1 alleles showing the most associated TCRs and HLA-C alleles the fewest.

The library came from the immunoSEQ multiplex PCR assay. The multiplex PCR relied on a mix of 60 forward primers for TCR Vbeta segments and 13 reverse primers for TCR Jbeta segments. Amplification of the CDR3 region of rearranged TCR beta genes was performed with a multiplex PCR assay on genomic DNA. The Illumina HiSeq System was used to sequence the amplified TCR beta libraries as 87-base-pair reads. The authors processed their data as follows. In a later analysis, 70 million to 95 million unique TCR beta chains were counted across the 650 to 750 repertoires, and roughly 11 million of these chains were shared by at least two donors. Raw reads were error-corrected and collapsed into unique sequences with a nearest-neighbor algorithm that merged closely related sequences to remove PCR and sequencing errors. CDR3 sequences were aligned to IMGT reference sequences to assign V, D and J gene segments. For a sequence to be retained, a match of at least six nucleotides to both a V gene segment and a J gene segment was required. Rearrangements were called productive when the CDR3 lacked stop codons and stayed in frame with V and J; all others were non-productive. CDR3 was defined according to IMGT convention as the region running from the second conserved V-encoded cysteine to the conserved J-encoded phenylalanine. The earlier analysis of some 600 of the donors excluded sequences that lacked an unambiguous match to a single V gene segment. In an earlier analysis of several hundred of the donors, a V segment was called functional when productive rearrangements were above 56.7%, and segregating when the standard deviation between donors exceeded 5%. A statistical classification framework was built for diagnosing cytomegalovirus status from the catalog of TCR beta chain sequences. V and J gene assignment, in a later analysis, came from comparing TCR nucleotide sequences with IMGT/GENE-DB human TR gene sequences. A later analysis assigned CDR3 sequences and most-parsimonious VDJ recombination scenarios with the TCRdist pipeline. In a later analysis, each TCR beta chain was defined by its CDR3 amino acid sequence together with its V-gene family, and reads lacking a unique V-gene family were excluded. In a later analysis, around 650 highly shared, low-generation-probability nucleotide sequences were removed to address suspected cross-contamination and a sequencing artifact. For each public chain, a later analysis derived a clonal expansion index from normalized ranks of inferred template counts within each repertoire. In a later analysis, generation probabilities were computed with a VDJ recombination model fitted to out-of-frame rearrangements, and the resulting probabilities were checked against IGoR. In a later analysis, TCR-TCR, TCR-HLA and TCR-CMV co-occurrence was scored with hypergeometric tests, and a repertoire-size bias correction was applied to TCR pairs. A later analysis estimated false discovery rates by permuting HLA or CMV assignments 20 times. A later analysis grouped co-occurring TCRs with DBSCAN, adding TCRdist sequence similarity when clustering within HLA-allele-positive subsets. Repertoires with fewer than 30,000 or more than 120,000 public chains, plus five repertoires with anomalous nucleotide sharing, were excluded from co-occurrence clustering. Drawn from immuneACCESS, this table holds only the in-frame rearrangements with V and J called that TCRdb kept. Clones are partly lost; checked studies trace under half to an unresolved V gene and leave the rest unexplained. The DNA gave D and trimming, while V, J and clone size come from that table. This sample holds under 200,000 clones; over 70% were observed only once. The top ten clones comprise around 1.3% of the sample.

The CDR3 has 16 amino acids, counting the end cysteine and phenylalanine. The entry retains the CDR3 DNA only, 48 bases that are in frame from base 1. V was cut back by 4 bases and J by 4 bases, leaving a gap of 19 bases between them. Via the germline V gene, CDR1 is SGHDN and CDR2 FVKESK. In total, fewer than 750 healthy bone marrow donors made up the cohort. All cohort members were sampled while nominally healthy, although unrecorded immune exposures were likely present. The donor tested CMV seropositive and was one of the 289 seropositive cohort members. Every donor gave a peripheral blood sample, and the peripheral blood mononuclear cells from that sample were used for TCR beta sequencing. Genomic DNA extraction from the blood cell samples was performed with the Qiagen DNeasy Blood Extraction Kit. Regarding this clone: Its antigen specificity is not known. There are no base qualities to consult, and no much larger clone falls within one base.

The chain links TRBV14 with TRBJ1-1, with the identity of the D gene unclear. The sample taken for sequencing was PBMCs. The sequence was obtained from a man in his fifties in good health and CMV-seropositive. The nucleotides read TGTGCCAGCAGCCCAGCTAATCGACCGGGTGGCACTGAAGCTTTCTTT. Its protein is CASSPANRPGGTEAFF. Outside the CDR3, residues come from the reference TRBV14 and TRBJ1-1 proteins, so the full variable domain is: EAGVTQFPSHSVIEKGQTVTLRCDPISGHDNLYWYRRVMGKEIKFLLHFVKESKQDESGMPNNRFLAERTGGTYSTLKVQPAELEDSGVYFCASSPANRPGGTEAFFGQGTRLTVV.